The 15 T cell receptor beta chains in this list originate from one sample, sequenced in a study of OX40 agonist ivuxolimab in advanced cancers. Using immunoSEQ multiplex PCR, the repertoire was profiled, and TCRdb retains in-frame clones only, with some absent. The sample holds around 40,000 clones, approximately 86% seen once. The input for sequencing was CD4+ or CD8+ T cells sorted from blood, taken in a trial of the OX40 agonist ivuxolimab. The receptor source for this set is an adult with an advanced solid tumor such as melanoma, head and neck, liver or kidney cancer.

The chain has TRBV28 and TRBJ1-2; TRBD1 aligns across 7 bases. Looked up from germline, CDR1 is MDHEN and CDR2 is SYDVKM. With 6 bases clipped from V and 0 bases from J, the junction kept 7 bases outside the gene matches. This CDR3 has 15 residues. The CDR3 loop is CASSDRTGTNYGYTF. CDR3 nucleotide sequence: TGTGCCAGCAGCGATAGGACAGGAACTAACTATGGCTACACCTTC.

CDR3: CAIKASGSYEQYF. CDR3 coding DNA: TGTGCCATCAAAGCTAGCGGCTCCTACGAGCAGTACTTC. The chain recombines TRBV10-3 with TRBJ2-7; 7 nucleotides match TRBD2. The CDR3 runs to 13 residues. The ends lost 7 bases at V and 0 bases at J; junction bases unmatched: 3. The V gene's germline CDR1 is ENHRY and CDR2 SYGVKD.

The V and J genes are TRBV7-7 and TRBJ1-1; D gene unclear. V shed 4 bases and J shed 2 bases, with 8 bases lying between them. The germline gives CDR1 SSHAT, CDR2 FNYEAQ (reference sequence). This CDR3 region has 13 residues. CDR3 in DNA: TGTGCCAGCAGCTACTCGGTAAACACTGAAGCTTTCTTT. Residues: CASSYSVNTEAFF.

The chain recombines TRBV6-6 with TRBJ1-5; D is uncertain. CDR1 and CDR2 (germline): MNHNY, SVGAGI (reference sequence). CDR3 length: 15 amino acids. Trimming left V 0 bases short and J 0 bases short, with 6 bases between. The DNA for the CDR3 is TGTGCCAGCAGTTACTCGGAGTATAGCAATCAGCCCCAGCATTTT. Translating it yields CASSYSEYSNQPQHF.

The chain employs TRBV7-8 and TRBJ2-3; D perhaps matches TRBD1 (6 bases). Trimming stripped 4 bases from V and 4 bases from J, with 12 bases between. CDR3 length: 14 amino acids. CDR1 is SGHVS, CDR2 FQNEAQ, per germline. CDR3 DNA sequence: TGTGCCAGCAGCTCGGGCAGGGGCGCAGATACGCAGTATTTT. Translation: CASSSGRGADTQYF.

The chain links TRBV7-9 to TRBJ1-2; D unresolved. The CDR3 is 12 residues long. Trimming took off 11 bases at V and 3 bases at J, with 13 bases between the two ends. Germline loops: CDR1 SEHNR, CDR2 FQNEAQ (reference sequence). The CDR3 coding sequence is TGTGCCGTGAGGGAACTCGACTATGGCTACACCTTC. Protein: CAVRELDYGYTF.

The chain has TRBV19 and TRBJ1-1; TRBD1 is a possible D gene (6 bases). V shed 9 bases and J shed 0 bases, with 17 bases lying between them. From germline, CDR1 is LNHDA and CDR2 SQIVND (reference sequence). This CDR3 is 15 amino acids long. The CDR3 nucleotides are TGTGCCAGCCAGGACAGAAGAAATATGAACACTGAAGCTTTCTTT. Its translation is CASQDRRNMNTEAFF.

The gene calls are TRBV5-1 and TRBJ2-1; a weak D match, TRBD2 (6 bases). V lost 0 bases and J lost 4, with 14 bases in between. The CDR3 spans 16 residues. Germline loops: CDR1 SGHRS, CDR2 YFSETQ. In nucleotides, the CDR3 is TGCGCCAGCAGCTTGGCCGGGGGACCACCTTACAATGAGCAGTTCTTC. This gives the protein CASSLAGGPPYNEQFF.

The genes are TRBV21-1 and TRBJ2-1; the table's TRBD2 call for D was not verified on the DNA. TRBV21-1 is an annotated pseudogene. The CDR3 runs to 17 residues. The CDR3, as DNA: TGTGCCAGCAGCAAAGGTGGCGGGTCGAGCTCCTACAATGAGCAGTTCTTC. Residues: CASSKGGGSSSYNEQFF.

The V call is TRBV9, the J call TRBJ2-7, with 10 bases aligning to TRBD2. The germline V gene has CDR1 SGDLS and CDR2 YYNGEE. V trimming: 2 bases; J trimming: 4 bases; junction bases outside the gene matches: 6. This CDR3 comprises 15 residues. The CDR3, as DNA: TGTGCCAGCAGCGTCTCTAGCGGGAGTTCTTACGAGCAGTACTTC. It translates to CASSVSSGSSYEQYF.

V is TRBV6-1 and J is TRBJ1-1; weak D call: TRBD1 (6 bases). CDR3 length equals 12 residues. V lost 2 bases, J lost 7 bases, and 8 bases lay in between. Germline V gene data show CDR1 as MNHNS and CDR2 as SASEGT. CDR3 residues: CASSETGIEAFF. The CDR3, as DNA: TGTGCCAGCAGTGAAACAGGGATTGAAGCTTTCTTT.

The CDR3 sequence: CASSKQGGEQYF. CDR3 DNA: TGTGCCAGCAGTAAACAGGGGGGCGAGCAGTACTTC. V is TRBV6-5 and J is TRBJ2-7; 8 bases line up with TRBD1. The V gene end was trimmed by 5 bases and the J gene end by 6 bases; junction bases not matched to a gene: 3. Germline V gives CDR1 MNHEY, CDR2 SVGAGI. The CDR3 is 12 residues long.

For the CDR3, the DNA is TGTGCCAGCAGTATAGGGAACTCCTACAATGAGCAGTTCTTC. Translated, it gives CASSIGNSYNEQFF. The genes are TRBV6-5 and TRBJ2-1, with no clear D. This CDR3 is built from 14 residues. The V and J ends lost 5 bases and 0 bases respectively, with 8 bases between them. CDR1 and CDR2 (germline): MNHEY, SVGAGI.

The chain employs TRBV13 and TRBJ2-7; 8 nucleotides align to TRBD2. CDR1 and CDR2 (germline): PRHDT, FYEKMQ (reference sequence). This CDR3 is 13 amino acids long. The V and J ends lost 5 bases and 2 bases, in that order; junction bases with no gene match: 2. CDR3 sequence (DNA): TGTGCCAGCAGCCGCGGGGGGACCTACGAGCAGTACTTC. It translates to CASSRGGTYEQYF.

This clone showed up just once. The rearrangement links TRBV28 to TRBJ1-1; perhaps TRBD1 as D (6 bases). Trimming cost V 7 bases and J 1 base, with 19 bases left between them. This CDR3 region has 16 residues. Germline CDR1 and CDR2: MDHEN and SYDVKM. Here the CDR3 DNA reads TGTGCCAGCACCTTTCCCCTGTGGACAGAGAACACTGAAGCTTTCTTT. Translated, it gives CASTFPLWTENTEAFF.